These 20 T cell receptor beta chains originate from one sample sequenced in a study of T cells in Graves' hyperthyroidism and ophthalmopathy. RNA transcripts yielded amplified TCR beta CDR3 regions. During a first-round RT-PCR of the TCR CDR3, the HTBI primer set was used. TCRdb passed the multiplex PCR reads through MiXCR, listing each CDR3 protein once. This repertoire shows a few hundred thousand distinct CDR3 sequences, 12% to 15% found once; its top ten account for about 15%. Sequencing was performed on blood. These receptors were obtained from a woman in her 40s with Graves' hyperthyroidism.

The chain has TRBV20-1 and TRBJ2-1; 7 nucleotides match TRBD1. The V gene's germline CDR1 is DFQATT and CDR2 SNEGSKA (reference sequence). The CDR3 is made up of 17 amino acids. V lost 3 bases and J lost 0; bases outside the gene matches: 11. The CDR3 protein is CSASIGGRYSSYNEQFF. The CDR3 DNA reads as TGCAGTGCTAGTATAGGGGGCCGCTATAGCTCCTACAATGAGCAGTTCTTC.

This clonotype occurred a few times. J is TRBJ2-1 and V is TRBV6-1, with D possibly being TRBD2 (6 bases). The V and J ends lost 5 bases and 9 bases respectively, with 14 bases between them. Germline V CDR1 and CDR2: MNHNS, SASEGT. The CDR3 spans 13 residues. CDR3 nucleotide sequence: TGTGCCAGCAGTTCGGAGATGGGGGGTGAGCAGTTCTTC. Protein: CASSSEMGGEQFF.

Ten or more counts support this clonotype. V is TRBV2 and J is TRBJ1-2; D is ambiguous. Trimming pared 0 bases from V and 2 bases from J, leaving 13 bases between. This CDR3 region has 16 residues. Per germline, CDR1 SNHLY and CDR2 FYNNEI. CDR3 bases: TGTGCCAGCAGTGAAGCGCTATGGGCAAGGAACTATGGCTACACCTTC. Translation gives CASSEALWARNYGYTF.

The rearrangement links TRBV4-1 to TRBJ2-3; 7 bases fit TRBD1. The CDR3 covers 16 residues. With 0 bases clipped from V and 1 base from J, the junction kept 4 bases outside the gene matches. CDR1 and CDR2 (germline): MGHRA, YSYEKL. The CDR3: CASSQETGAGTDTQYF. Written as DNA, the CDR3 is TGCGCCAGCAGCCAAGAAACAGGGGCGGGCACAGATACGCAGTATTTT.

Many counts were recorded for this clonotype. This chain connects TRBV3-1 to TRBJ2-1; 10 nucleotides agree with TRBD2. J gave up 8 bases and V 2 bases, and 9 bases lay outside the gene matches. The length of the CDR3 is 16 residues. Germline-derived CDR1 and CDR2 are LGHDT and YNNKEL (reference sequence). In DNA, the CDR3 is TGTGCCAGCAGCCAACTAAGCGGGAGGGCCTTCGATGAGCAGTTCTTC. It specifies CASSQLSGRAFDEQFF.

There are many counts of this clonotype. V is TRBV5-6 and J is TRBJ2-1; D might be TRBD2 (6 bases). This CDR3 contains 16 residues. V lost 4 bases to trimming and J lost 0 bases, with 14 bases between them. Germline-derived CDR1 and CDR2 are SGHDT and YYEEEE. CDR3 in DNA: TGTGCCAGCAGCCCTATCCGGGGGAGCTCCTACAATGAGCAGTTCTTC. Amino acid sequence: CASSPIRGSSYNEQFF.

This clonotype was detected ten times or more. V usage is TRBV11-2 and J usage is TRBJ2-1; 8 bases fit TRBD2. Germline V CDR1 and CDR2: SGHAT, FQNNGV. V lost 0 bases to trimming and J lost 6 bases; unmatched junction nucleotides: 4. The CDR3 is 15 residues long. CDR3 residues: CASSLEAGRANEQFF. The CDR3 DNA is TGTGCCAGCAGCTTAGAGGCCGGGAGGGCCAATGAGCAGTTCTTC.

This clonotype has at least ten counts. The V gene is TRBV6-2 or TRBV6-3, the J gene TRBJ1-5, with a possible D match to TRBD1 (5 bases). Per the germline V gene, CDR1 is MNHEY and CDR2 is SVGEGT. The CDR3 runs 18 residues. V lost 2 bases and J 4 bases, leaving 21 bases between the germline ends. The CDR3 DNA reads as TGTGCCAGCAGTTACCTTCTGGACCGACAGTCACCAAATCAGCCCCAGCATTTT. It specifies CASSYLLDRQSPNQPQHF.

This clonotype was counted a few times. The rearrangement links TRBV6-5 to TRBJ2-7, with D possibly called TRBD1 or TRBD2 (5 bases each). CDR1 is MNHEY and CDR2 is SVGAGI in the germline V gene. Between the trimmed V and J ends, which lost 2 bases and 4 bases, there was a span of 12 bases. The CDR3 has 14 amino acids. The CDR3 DNA is TGTGCCAGCAGTTACATGGGACCCGGGTACGAGCAGTACTTC. Protein: CASSYMGPGYEQYF.

The rearrangement links TRBV13 to TRBJ1-1; D is unclear. The CDR3 runs to 15 residues. Germline V CDR1 and CDR2: PRHDT, FYEKMQ (reference sequence). V dropped 5 bases and J dropped 0 bases, with 13 bases sitting between them. Here the CDR3 DNA reads TGTGCCAGCAGCCCACAACGGGGTATGAACACTGAAGCTTTCTTT. Translating it yields CASSPQRGMNTEAFF.

This clonotype was counted ten times or more. The rearrangement links TRBV11-3 to TRBJ2-2; possible D gene TRBD1, 6 bases. CDR1 is SGHNT, CDR2 YENEEA, per germline. The length of the CDR3 is 14 residues. V lost 5 bases, J lost 1 base, and 8 bases lay in between. CDR3 amino acids: CASSARGNTGELFF. In nucleotides, the CDR3 is TGTGCCAGCAGCGCCAGGGGGAACACCGGGGAGCTGTTTTTT.

This clonotype has a count of ten or more. This rearrangement joins TRBV30 to TRBJ2-3; 8 bases match TRBD2. This CDR3 has 16 residues. Germline assignment: CDR1 GTSNPN and CDR2 SVGIG (reference sequence). V shed 2 bases and J 1 base; nucleotides not matched to a gene: 8. DNA of the CDR3: TGTGCCTGGAGTACCCCGAGCGGGAGCCGCACAGATACGCAGTATTTT. It yields the protein CAWSTPSGSRTDTQYF.

V usage is TRBV20-1 and J usage is TRBJ2-6; 7 positions match TRBD1. J was trimmed by 3 bases and V by 3 bases; bases with no gene match: 5. This CDR3 spans 15 amino acids. Germline CDR1 DFQATT, CDR2 SNEGSKA (reference sequence). CDR3 DNA: TGCAGTGCTAGGACAGGGTTAAGTGGGGCCAACGTCCTGACTTTC. Residues: CSARTGLSGANVLTF.

The chain couples TRBV30 to TRBJ1-3; D not resolved. Germline CDR1 and CDR2: GTSNPN and SVGIG (reference sequence). The CDR3 is 16 amino acids. Trimming took off 0 bases at V and 0 bases at J, with 12 bases between the two ends. The CDR3 spells CAWSVRPQSSGNTIYF. CDR3 DNA: TGTGCCTGGAGTGTACGCCCTCAGAGCTCTGGAAACACCATATATTTT.

There are many counts of this clonotype. V and J are TRBV28 and TRBJ1-2; no clear D gene. The V and J ends lost 3 bases and 4 bases respectively, with 9 bases between them. From germline, CDR1 is MDHEN and CDR2 SYDVKM. The CDR3 spans 13 residues. The CDR3 is CASSFGRTYGYTF. In DNA, the CDR3 is TGTGCCAGCAGTTTTGGGCGGACCTATGGCTACACCTTC.

This clonotype has more than one count but fewer than ten. V is TRBV10-3 and J is TRBJ1-1, with 11 bases fitting TRBD1. CDR1 is ENHRY, CDR2 SYGVKD, per germline. Germline trimming cut 3 bases from V and 5 bases from J; bases unmatched to any gene: 5. The CDR3 loop spans 15 amino acids. CDR3 amino acids: CAISDGQGAQTEAFF. As DNA, the CDR3 is TGTGCCATCAGTGATGGACAGGGGGCTCAAACTGAAGCTTTCTTT.

The chain is built from TRBV25-1 and TRBJ1-1, with D maybe TRBD1 (5 bases). V was trimmed by 6 bases and J by 2 bases, leaving 19 bases between them. The CDR3 has 16 residues. From germline, CDR1 is MGHDK and CDR2 SYGVNS. CDR3 bases: TGTGCCAGCAGAGATGCCGGGGTACAGGTTAACACTGAAGCTTTCTTT. Amino acid sequence: CASRDAGVQVNTEAFF.

V gene TRBV10-2 combines with J gene TRBJ2-7; 7 bases fit TRBD2. CDR3 length: 16 amino acids. The junction had 11 bases not matched to a gene; V was cut back by 0 bases and J by 6 bases. Germline CDR1 is WSHSY and CDR2 is SAAADI. The CDR3 DNA reads as TGCGCCAGCAGTGAGTCTGGGGGGGGGGGAGGAGGCGAGCAGTACTTC. Its translation: CASSESGGGGGGEQYF.

Many counts were recorded for this clonotype. The chain recombines TRBV7-2 with TRBJ2-2; 7 bases map to TRBD2. This CDR3 region has 14 residues. V lost 7 bases, J lost 2 bases, and 4 bases stayed unmatched. Germline V gene lookup returns CDR1 SGHTA and CDR2 FQGNSA. The CDR3 reads CASKASGNTGELFF. The CDR3 DNA sequence: TGTGCCAGCAAAGCTAGCGGCAACACCGGGGAGCTGTTTTTT. The full variable domain, completed using reference TRBV7-2 and TRBJ2-2, is GAGVSQSPSNKVTEKGKDVELRCDPISGHTALYWYRQSLGQGLEFLIYFQGNSAPDKSGLPSDRFSAERTGGSVSTLTIQRTQQEDSAVYLCASKASGNTGELFFGEGSRLTVL.

This clonotype was detected many times. The chain has TRBV5-1 and TRBJ1-1, with D perhaps TRBD1 (6 bases). The V gene lost 2 bases and the J gene lost 0 bases, with 11 bases spanning the gap. This CDR3 is 15 amino acids long. The V gene's germline CDR1 is SGHRS and CDR2 YFSETQ. The CDR3, as DNA: TGCGCCAGCAGCTTTATCGGGGGCGTGAACACTGAAGCTTTCTTT. Its translation: CASSFIGGVNTEAFF.